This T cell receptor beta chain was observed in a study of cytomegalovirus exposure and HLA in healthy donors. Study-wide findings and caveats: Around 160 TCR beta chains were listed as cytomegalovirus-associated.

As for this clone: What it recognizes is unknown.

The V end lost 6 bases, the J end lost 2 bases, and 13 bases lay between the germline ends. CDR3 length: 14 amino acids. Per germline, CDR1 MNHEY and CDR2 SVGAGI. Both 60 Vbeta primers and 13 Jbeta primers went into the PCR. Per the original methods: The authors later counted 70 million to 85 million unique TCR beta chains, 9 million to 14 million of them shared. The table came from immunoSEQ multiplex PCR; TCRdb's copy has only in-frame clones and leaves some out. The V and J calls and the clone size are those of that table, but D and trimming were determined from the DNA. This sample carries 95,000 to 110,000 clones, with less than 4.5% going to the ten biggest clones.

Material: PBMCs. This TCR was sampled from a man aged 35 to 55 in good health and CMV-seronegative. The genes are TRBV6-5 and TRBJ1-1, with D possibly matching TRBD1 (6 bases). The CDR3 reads CASRGGRGNTEAFF. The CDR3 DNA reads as TGTGCCAGCAGGGGTGGCAGGGGAAACACTGAAGCTTTCTTT.